This T cell receptor (beta chain) was captured by sequencing in a study of human T cells and chemical hapten exposure. Study-wide background: Weekly administration of diphenylcyclopropenone to the scalp of patients continued throughout the roughly 26-week study. Variability of per-sample TCR yields stemmed mainly from small differences in pooled library volume.

Study-level findings and limits: No alteration of TCRs above 1 in 1000 frequency was seen with DPC sensitization.

This CDR3 is 12 amino acids long. Trimming pared 5 bases from V and 12 bases from J, leaving 14 bases between. CDR1 MDHEN and CDR2 SYDVKM come from the germline V gene. This clonotype was detected once. As yet, its antigen is unknown. TCRdb ran MiXCR on the RACE reads and lists one entry per CDR3 protein. The sample contains 74,000 or so distinct CDR3 sequences, approximately 10% of which appear only once. This sample's time point: patch test 1, 2 weeks after DPC sensitization. Treatment noted: therapeutic diphenylcyclopropenone sensitization with weekly scalp DPC. The source of this sequence is a woman aged 50 to 60 with alopecia areata. Some clones in this sample may be carry-over from other donors' samples. The chain couples TRBV28 to TRBJ2-1; D is ambiguous. Sequences were derived from whole blood, sampled in connection with sensitization to the hapten diphenylcyclopropenone (DPC). The CDR3 DNA reads as TGTGCCAGCAGTACGCCTCCCCTCCCGCAGTTCTTC. This gives the protein CASSTPPLPQFF.